Listed below are T cell receptor beta chains from one sample, sequenced in a study of OX40 agonist ivuxolimab in advanced cancers. Repertoires were generated with immunoSEQ multiplex PCR, while TCRdb's copy carries only in-frame clones and drops some. The data show about 27,000 clones, with roughly 80% seen just once and over 20% held by the top ten. The sequences come from CD4+ or CD8+ T cells sorted from blood, collected in a trial of the OX40 agonist ivuxolimab. All receptors come from an adult with an advanced solid tumor such as melanoma, head and neck, liver or kidney cancer. Both conserved end residues are part of each CDR3. The D gene is left open where the match is weak. Some rows have no size entry. The others give once, few or many, or a class for an expanded clone.

V gene	CDR3 length	clone size	J gene	D gene	CDR3 protein	CDR3 DNA
TRBV27	14	-	TRBJ2-7	TRBD2	CASSISGTHYEQYF	TGTGCCAGCAGTATTAGCGGGACACACTACGAGCAGTACTTC
TRBV5-5	15	-	TRBJ1-1	TRBD1	CASSSTGGADTEAFF	TGTGCCAGCAGCTCTACAGGGGGCGCGGACACTGAAGCTTTCTTT
TRBV5-1	16	-	TRBJ2-1	TRBD2	CASSLGAGGRSNEQFF	TGCGCCAGCAGCTTGGGAGCGGGGGGGCGTAGCAATGAGCAGTTCTTC
TRBV7-3	13	-	TRBJ2-2	TRBD1	CASSPGGPGELFF	TGTGCCAGCAGCCCAGGGGGCCCCGGGGAGCTGTTTTTT
TRBV19	15	-	TRBJ2-1	-	CASSSSGVDYNEQFF	TGTGCCAGTAGTTCTTCCGGGGTGGATTACAATGAGCAGTTCTTC
TRBV9	16	-	TRBJ1-2	-	CASSPVIVTGNYGYTF	TGTGCCAGCAGCCCTGTTATAGTTACAGGGAACTATGGCTACACCTTC
TRBV23-1	15	once	TRBJ1-3	-	CASSQLVEGGNTIYF	TGCGCCAGCAGTCAATTGGTCGAGGGAGGAAACACCATATATTTT
TRBV7-9	16	-	TRBJ2-7	-	CASSPLSGGPSYEQYF	TGTGCCAGCAGCCCCCTCTCGGGGGGCCCCTCCTACGAGCAGTACTTC
TRBV5-4	15	-	TRBJ2-1	TRBD2	CASSKGLAGVDEQFF	TGTGCCAGCAGCAAGGGACTAGCGGGAGTGGATGAGCAGTTCTTC
TRBV29-1	12	-	TRBJ1-2	-	CSCLGRGGGYTF	TGCAGCTGTTTAGGGAGGGGCGGTGGCTACACCTTC
TRBV7-9	16	-	TRBJ1-3	-	CASSLANWGTGNTIYF	TGTGCCAGCAGCCTCGCGAATTGGGGGACTGGAAACACCATATATTTT
TRBV6-6	12	few	TRBJ2-3	-	CASSSIRDTQYF	TGTGCCAGCAGTTCCATCAGGGATACGCAGTATTTT
TRBV7-9	12	-	TRBJ1-1	-	CASSTVSLEAFF	TGTGCCAGCAGCACAGTGAGTCTTGAAGCTTTCTTT
TRBV28	14	-	TRBJ2-3	TRBD2	CASSLGGVEDTQYF	TGTGCCAGCAGTTTGGGGGGGGTCGAGGATACGCAGTATTTT
TRBV28	14	-	TRBJ1-4	-	CASRNQNRAEKLFF	TGTGCCAGCAGGAACCAGAACAGGGCCGAAAAACTGTTTTTT
TRBV28	14	-	TRBJ2-7	TRBD1	CASSLGTGGDEQYF	TGTGCCAGCAGCCTGGGGACAGGGGGCGACGAGCAGTACTTC
TRBV10-2	15	-	TRBJ2-6	-	CASSEGRAGANVLTF	TGCGCCAGCAGTGAGGGCAGGGCTGGGGCCAACGTCCTGACTTTC
TRBV5-6	14	-	TRBJ2-7	TRBD1	CASSLLGQSYEQYF	TGTGCCAGCAGCTTGTTGGGACAGAGCTACGAGCAGTACTTC
TRBV7-3	15	-	TRBJ2-2	TRBD1	CASSSGGSNTGELFF	TGTGCCAGCAGCTCAGGGGGCTCAAACACCGGGGAGCTGTTTTTT
TRBV6-5	13	-	TRBJ1-5	-	CASAVGPGQPQHF	TGTGCCAGCGCCGTGGGGCCGGGGCAGCCCCAGCATTTT
TRBV11-2	14	-	TRBJ2-7	TRBD1	CASSLRTGTYEQYF	TGTGCCAGCAGCTTAAGGACAGGAACCTACGAGCAGTACTTC
TRBV19	15	-	TRBJ2-1	TRBD1	CASSYRDRGRNEQFF	TGTGCCAGTAGTTACCGGGACAGGGGGCGAAATGAGCAGTTCTTC
TRBV4-1	15	-	TRBJ1-4	-	CASSKATAKGEKLFF	TGCGCCAGCAGCAAGGCGACGGCAAAGGGAGAAAAACTGTTTTTT
TRBV5-4	15	-	TRBJ2-7	TRBD2	CASSLGTSEVYEQYF	TGTGCCAGCAGCTTGGGGACTAGCGAGGTCTACGAGCAGTACTTC
TRBV9	14	-	TRBJ2-7	-	CASSAGTNAVEQYF	TGTGCCAGCAGCGCCGGGACAAACGCGGTCGAGCAGTACTTC
TRBV7-6	14	-	TRBJ2-7	TRBD1	CASSFQGALAEQYF	TGTGCCAGCAGCTTCCAGGGGGCGCTGGCCGAGCAGTACTTC
TRBV19	15	-	TRBJ2-1	-	CASSKNPDGSLGQFF	TGTGCCAGCAGTAAGAACCCGGATGGCTCTCTAGGGCAGTTCTTC
TRBV6-5	12	-	TRBJ2-2	-	CASSLGTGELFF	TGTGCCAGCAGTTTGGGGACCGGGGAGCTGTTTTTT
TRBV12-1	17	-	TRBJ2-2	-	CASSIGLAGVNTGELFF	TGTGCCAGCAGCATCGGACTAGCGGGAGTGAACACCGGGGAGCTGTTTTTT
TRBV15	16	-	TRBJ1-4	-	CATSRARGATNEKLFF	TGTGCCACCAGCAGAGCCCGGGGGGCAACTAATGAAAAACTGTTTTTT
TRBV4-3	14	-	TRBJ1-1	-	CASSQDGLQTEAFF	TGCGCCAGCAGCCAAGATGGGCTACAGACTGAAGCTTTCTTT
TRBV6-5	14	-	TRBJ1-1	-	CASSEGLENTEAFF	TGTGCCAGCAGTGAAGGTCTAGAGAACACTGAAGCTTTCTTT
TRBV27	17	few	TRBJ2-1	TRBD2	CASSSPRVAGAGYEQFF	TGTGCCAGCAGTTCTCCTCGGGTAGCGGGGGCGGGCTATGAGCAGTTCTTC
TRBV6-1	14	-	TRBJ1-1	TRBD1	CASSPTGGDTEAFF	TGTGCCAGCAGTCCGACAGGGGGGGACACTGAAGCTTTCTTT
TRBV19	13	-	TRBJ2-1	TRBD1	CASSSTGYNEQFF	TGTGCCAGTAGTTCGACAGGGTACAATGAGCAGTTCTTC
TRBV18	13	few	TRBJ1-1	-	CASSWTGNTEAFF	TGTGCCAGCTCCTGGACGGGGAACACTGAAGCTTTCTTT
TRBV7-2	12	-	TRBJ2-3	-	CASSLAGPGWYF	TGTGCCAGCAGCTTAGCGGGGCCAGGGTGGTATTTT